The 18 T cell receptor beta chains reported below all come from one sample, sequenced in a study of response to subunit inactivated influenza vaccine. TCRdb itself ran the RT-PCR reads through MiXCR, one entry per CDR3 protein. This table has approximately 700,000 distinct CDR3 sequences, over 11% appearing once. Here the sequenced sample was PBMCs from blood, taken around 15 days before vaccination. The receptors shown here come from a man in his forties or fifties who received an inactivated influenza vaccine.

This clonotype was seen repeatedly, ten times or more. At one end the junction does not follow the germline gene, possibly because of a read error. CDR3 DNA sequence: TGCGCCAGCAGCTTGGAACTGGCCTACAATGAGCAGTTCTTC. This sequence encodes CASSLELAYNEQFF. This rearrangement joins TRBV7-9 to TRBJ2-1; unclear D gene. This CDR3 comprises 14 residues. Per the germline V gene, CDR1 is SEHNR and CDR2 is FQNEAQ (reference sequence).

Only a few counts were recorded for this clonotype. J is TRBJ2-1 and V is TRBV5-1, with a tentative D call TRBD1 (6 bases). The CDR3 spans 13 residues. V was cut by 0 bases and J by 9 bases, with 10 bases left in between. In germline, CDR1 is SGHRS, CDR2 YFSETQ. For the CDR3, the DNA is TGCGCCAGCAGCTTGGAGGGGGACGGTGAGCAGTTCTTC. This translates into CASSLEGDGEQFF.

This clonotype appeared many times. V gene TRBV4-3 combines with J gene TRBJ1-2, with D maybe TRBD1 (5 bases). V lost 0 bases to trimming and J lost 5 bases, with 7 bases between them. CDR1 LGHNA and CDR2 YSLEER come from the germline V gene. The CDR3 length is 13 residues. CDR3 sequence: CASSQDRQYGYTF. The CDR3 DNA reads as TGCGCCAGCAGCCAAGACCGACAGTATGGCTACACCTTC.

V usage is TRBV14 and J usage is TRBJ2-1; 7 bases are shared with TRBD1. The germline CDR1 and CDR2 sequences are SGHDN and FVKESK. V lost 4 bases, J lost 6 bases, and 9 bases stayed unmatched. This CDR3 comprises 15 residues. Here the CDR3 reads CASSPRQGPPNEQFF. The DNA of the CDR3 is TGTGCCAGCAGCCCCCGACAGGGACCCCCCAATGAGCAGTTCTTC.

This clonotype has more than one count but fewer than ten. V is TRBV5-1 and J is TRBJ2-1; D is perhaps TRBD2 (6 bases). CDR3 length equals 19 residues. Germline V gene lookup returns CDR1 SGHRS and CDR2 YFSETQ. The germline V and J ends were trimmed by 3 bases and 1 base, with 23 bases remaining between them. The CDR3 protein is CASSSRGFSVGVSYNEQFF. As DNA, the CDR3 is TGCGCCAGCAGCTCCCGGGGGTTTTCCGTGGGGGTGTCCTACAATGAGCAGTTCTTC.

This clonotype has more than one count but fewer than ten. V and J are TRBV9 and TRBJ1-4; D unresolved. The V gene's germline CDR1 is SGDLS and CDR2 YYNGEE. This CDR3 comprises 15 residues. Deletions cut 0 bases from V and 3 bases from J, with 9 bases between. The CDR3 coding sequence is TGTGCCAGCAGCGTAGTAGCGGGCGCTAATGAAAAACTGTTTTTT. Amino acid sequence: CASSVVAGANEKLFF.

The count of this clonotype is one. The chain has TRBV28 and TRBJ2-1; unclear D gene. The V end was cut by 4 bases, the J end by 10 bases, with 8 bases between. The CDR3 covers 11 residues. Germline CDR1 MDHEN, CDR2 SYDVKM. CDR3 nucleotide sequence: TGTGCCAGCAGTTGGCCAGGCGAGCAGTTCTTC. This sequence encodes CASSWPGEQFF.

This clonotype was counted a few times. This rearrangement joins TRBV2 to TRBJ2-7; TRBD1 matches at 7 bases. After removal of 3 bases from V and 7 bases from J, the junction contained 9 bases not matched to a gene. There are 14 residues in the CDR3. Germline-derived CDR1 and CDR2 are SNHLY and FYNNEI. DNA for the CDR3: TGTGCCAGCAGTGATACAGGGGCGGCTTGGGAGCAGTACTTC. It translates to CASSDTGAAWEQYF.

This clonotype was picked up a small number of times. V gene TRBV20-1 combines with J gene TRBJ1-2, with D unresolved. This CDR3 is built from 12 residues. Looked up from germline, CDR1 is DFQATT and CDR2 is SNEGSKA (reference sequence). Trimming removed 0 bases from V and 8 bases from J, with 10 bases in between. CDR3 in amino acids: CSARDFRGGYTF. CDR3 in DNA: TGCAGTGCTAGAGATTTTCGGGGAGGCTACACCTTC.

This clonotype has more than one count but fewer than ten. The chain joins TRBV4-1 to TRBJ1-1; no clear D. The CDR3 contains 13 residues. Trimming shortened V by 0 bases and J by 11 bases, and 13 bases separated the two germline ends. Per the germline V gene, CDR1 is MGHRA and CDR2 is YSYEKL. CDR3 in DNA: TGCGCCAGCAGCCAAGATCCGCGGGATGTGGCTTTCTTT. Translated: CASSQDPRDVAFF.

V usage is TRBV12-3 or TRBV12-4 and J usage is TRBJ2-7; TRBD2 might be the D (6 bases). Trimming left V 7 bases short and J 0 bases short, with 13 bases between. The CDR3 is 14 residues long. CDR3 coding DNA: TGTGCCAGCAATCGAGCGGGCGACTCCTACGAGCAGTACTTC. Its protein product is CASNRAGDSYEQYF.

The CDR3, as DNA: TGTGCCATCAGTGGGACGACAGGGGGCTCTGGGGCCAACGTCCTGACTTTC. Protein: CAISGTTGGSGANVLTF. V is TRBV10-3 and J is TRBJ2-6; 9 positions agree with TRBD1. CDR1 and CDR2 from the germline V gene are ENHRY and SYGVKD. With 4 bases clipped from V and 0 bases from J, the junction kept 4 bases outside the gene matches. The CDR3 is made up of 17 amino acids.

This clonotype was detected a few times. This chain links TRBV20-1 with TRBJ2-1, with 9 bases that match TRBD2. This CDR3 comprises 13 residues. V gave up 6 bases and J gave up 7 bases; unmatched junction bases: 7. Germline V gene sequence: CDR1 DFQATT, CDR2 SNEGSKA (reference sequence). The DNA of the CDR3 is TGCAGTGCAATTAGCGGGAGCAGGAATGAGCAGTTCTTC. Its translation: CSAISGSRNEQFF.

The rearrangement uses TRBV7-9 and TRBJ1-5; D possibly corresponds to TRBD1 (6 bases). This CDR3 comprises 16 residues. The V gene lost 0 bases and the J gene lost 3 bases, with 12 bases spanning the gap. Germline loops: CDR1 SEHNR, CDR2 FQNEAQ (reference sequence). This CDR3 reads CASSLASGVNNQPQHF. The CDR3 DNA reads TGTGCCAGCAGCTTAGCCTCAGGGGTCAACAATCAGCCCCAGCATTTT.

This sequence joins TRBV7-8 and TRBJ1-1, with D unresolved. Looked up from germline, CDR1 is SGHVS and CDR2 is FQNEAQ. Between the trimmed V and J ends, which lost 0 bases and 7 bases, there was a span of 9 bases. The CDR3 has 13 residues. The chain's CDR3 is CASSLAEHREAFF. The CDR3 DNA reads TGTGCCAGCAGCTTAGCGGAACACCGTGAAGCTTTCTTT.

This clonotype was picked up many times. The V and J genes are TRBV20-1 and TRBJ2-7; 8 bases fit TRBD1. This CDR3 comprises 13 residues. Germline trimming cut 5 bases from V and 3 bases from J; bases unmatched to any gene: 6. CDR1 is DFQATT, CDR2 SNEGSKA, per germline (reference sequence). The CDR3 nucleotides are TGCAGTGCTGGTCAGGGGGCCCACTACGAGCAGTACTTC. Amino acid sequence: CSAGQGAHYEQYF.

The CDR3 loop reads CASSRDRGQEQYF. In DNA, the CDR3 is TGTGCCAGCAGCCGGGACAGGGGGCAGGAGCAGTACTTC. This chain connects TRBV3-1 to TRBJ2-7, with TRBD1 matching 12 bases. Unmatched junction bases numbered 2, after V lost 4 bases and J lost 7 bases. CDR1 and CDR2 from the germline V gene are LGHDT and YNNKEL (reference sequence). The CDR3 contains 13 residues.

This clonotype was seen only a few times. The chain combines TRBV7-9 with TRBJ2-5, with D possibly matching TRBD2 (7 bases). This CDR3 spans 15 amino acids. CDR1 is SEHNR and CDR2 is FQNEAQ in the germline V gene (reference sequence). V was trimmed by 3 bases and J by 6 bases, leaving 17 bases between them. The CDR3 DNA is TGTGCCAGCAGCTTTGGGGGGGGCGAATTCCAGACCCAGTACTTC. It is translated as CASSFGGGEFQTQYF.